This TCR beta chain was profiled in a study of CD8+CD57+ T cells in acquired aplastic anemia. Only patients with CD8+CD57+ cell expansion on flow cytometry were chosen for sequencing. Patients were untreated when blood was sampled. The V and J ends lost 5 bases and 4 bases, in that order; junction bases with no gene match: 7. This CDR3 has 17 residues. Looked up from germline, CDR1 is SGHTA and CDR2 is FQGNSA. The study profiled TCR beta VDJ and CDR3 using genomic DNA as template. TCRdb re-called the reads with MiXCR, one entry per CDR3 protein. The sample lists 210,000 or so distinct CDR3 sequences, less than 60% occurring once.

The source is a human donor with aplastic anemia. What was sequenced was sorted CD4+, CD8+, or CD8+CD57+ T cells (not recorded which) from PBMCs. The chain joins TRBV7-2 to TRBJ2-3; 15 nucleotides align to TRBD2. CDR3 region: CASSRTSGGASPDTQYF. The DNA of the CDR3 is TGTGCCAGCAGCAGGACTAGCGGGGGGGCCAGCCCAGATACGCAGTATTTT.